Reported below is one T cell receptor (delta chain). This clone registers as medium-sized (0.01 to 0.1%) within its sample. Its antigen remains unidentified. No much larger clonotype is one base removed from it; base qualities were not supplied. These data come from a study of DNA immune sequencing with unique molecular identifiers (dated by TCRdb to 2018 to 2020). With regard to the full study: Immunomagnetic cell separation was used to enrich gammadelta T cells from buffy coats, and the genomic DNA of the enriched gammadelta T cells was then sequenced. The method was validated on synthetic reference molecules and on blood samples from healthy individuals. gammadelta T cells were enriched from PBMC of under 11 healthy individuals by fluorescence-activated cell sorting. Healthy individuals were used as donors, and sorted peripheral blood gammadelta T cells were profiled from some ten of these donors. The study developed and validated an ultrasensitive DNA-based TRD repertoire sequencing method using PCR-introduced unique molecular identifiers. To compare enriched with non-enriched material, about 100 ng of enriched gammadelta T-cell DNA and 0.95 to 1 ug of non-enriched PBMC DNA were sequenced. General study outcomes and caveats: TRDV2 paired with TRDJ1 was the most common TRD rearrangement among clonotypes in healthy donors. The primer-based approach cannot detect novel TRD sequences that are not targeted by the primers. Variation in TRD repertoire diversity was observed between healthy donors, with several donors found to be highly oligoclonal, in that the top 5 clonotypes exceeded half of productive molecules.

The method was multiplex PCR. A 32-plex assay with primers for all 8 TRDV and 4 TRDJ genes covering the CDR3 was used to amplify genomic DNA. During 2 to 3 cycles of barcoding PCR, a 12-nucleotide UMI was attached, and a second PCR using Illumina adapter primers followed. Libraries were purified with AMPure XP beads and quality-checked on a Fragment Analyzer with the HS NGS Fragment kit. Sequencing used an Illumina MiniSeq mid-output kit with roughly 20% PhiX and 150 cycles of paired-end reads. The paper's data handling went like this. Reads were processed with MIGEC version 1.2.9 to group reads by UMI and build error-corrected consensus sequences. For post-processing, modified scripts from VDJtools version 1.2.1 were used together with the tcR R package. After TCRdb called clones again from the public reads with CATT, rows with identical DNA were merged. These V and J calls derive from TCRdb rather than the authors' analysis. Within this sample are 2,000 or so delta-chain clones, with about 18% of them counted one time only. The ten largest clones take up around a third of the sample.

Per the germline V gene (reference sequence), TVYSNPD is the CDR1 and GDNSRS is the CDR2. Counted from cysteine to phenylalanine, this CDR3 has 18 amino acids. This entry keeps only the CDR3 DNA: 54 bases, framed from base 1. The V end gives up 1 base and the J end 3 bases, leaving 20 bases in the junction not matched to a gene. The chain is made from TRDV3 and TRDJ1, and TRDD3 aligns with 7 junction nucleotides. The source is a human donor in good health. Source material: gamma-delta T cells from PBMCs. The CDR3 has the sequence CAFKRTSPVRTGADKLIF. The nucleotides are TGTGCCTTTAAAAGGACTTCCCCGGTACGTACTGGGGCCGATAAACTCATCTTT.